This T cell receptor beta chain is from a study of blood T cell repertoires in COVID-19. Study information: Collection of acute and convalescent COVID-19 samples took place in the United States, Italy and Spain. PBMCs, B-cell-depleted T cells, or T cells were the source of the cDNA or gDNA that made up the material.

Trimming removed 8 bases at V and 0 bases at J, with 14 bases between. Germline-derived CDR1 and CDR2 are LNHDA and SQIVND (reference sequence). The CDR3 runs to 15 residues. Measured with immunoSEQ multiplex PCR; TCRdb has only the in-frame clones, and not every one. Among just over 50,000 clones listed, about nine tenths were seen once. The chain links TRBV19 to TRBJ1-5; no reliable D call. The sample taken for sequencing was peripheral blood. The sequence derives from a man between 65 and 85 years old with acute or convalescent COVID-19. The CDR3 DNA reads TGTGCCAGTCAGGAGGGCCTCTTTAGCAATCAGCCCCAGCATTTT. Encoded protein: CASQEGLFSNQPQHF.